This TCR beta chain was identified in a study of T cell responses to AZD1222 COVID-19 vaccine. Across the study: Second-dose recipients at about 4 or about 12 weeks were treated as one pooled group.

The method was immunoSEQ multiplex PCR; TCRdb's version includes in-frame clones alone and lacks a portion of them. Altogether 150,000 to 200,000 clones are present, around 90% being singletons, with the ten largest covering 1.5% to 2%. This CDR3 comprises 15 residues. Germline V lookup: CDR1 SEHNR, CDR2 FQNEAQ (reference sequence). With 1 base removed from V and 0 bases from J, the gap between germline ends came to 10 bases. The chain uses TRBV7-9 and TRBJ2-7; D gene ambiguous. The clonotype was recovered from an adult in good health. Material: peripheral blood, obtained on day 0 of AZD1222 vaccination. The CDR3 loop reads CASSLDGRSSYEQYF. Here the CDR3 DNA reads TGTGCCAGCAGCTTAGACGGCAGGAGCTCCTACGAGCAGTACTTC.